The sequence of this T cell receptor beta chain was determined in a study of T cell changes during pregnancy in multiple sclerosis (dated by TCRdb to between 2018 and 2021). About the investigation overall: In women with multiple sclerosis, the researchers looked at how the T cell repertoire shifted as pregnancy progressed.

With regard to this clone: Which antigen it targets is not known. No much larger clone exists at a distance of one base, and base qualities are not known.

To prepare the library, the immunoSEQ multiplex PCR assay was applied. Here the immuneACCESS table is served through TCRdb, limited to in-frame sequences with V and J called. Missing clones are a known gap in these copies; in checked studies unresolved V genes cover under half, and the rest lacks a known reason. The sample table contains tens of thousands of clones; only one count was recorded for 93% of them. In total, the top ten clones hold 3.5% to 4.5% of the sample. The sample in question was CD8+ T cells from peripheral blood mononuclear cells, obtained in the second trimester of pregnancy. The source of this sequence is a female donor with multiple sclerosis, enrolled in a pregnancy study.

The CDR3 region has the sequence CASSERSRVNTEAFF. The nucleotides read TGTGCCAGCAGTGAAAGAAGCCGGGTGAACACTGAAGCTTTCTTT. Rearrangement joined TRBV6-1 to TRBJ1-1, with the identity of the D gene unclear. The CDR3 numbers 15 residues from cysteine through phenylalanine. Solely the CDR3 DNA is kept, with 45 bases framed from the first base. The junction carries 10 bases between V and J, which are trimmed by 2 bases and 0 bases respectively. Sequences MNHNS (CDR1) and SASEGT (CDR2) are obtained from the germline V gene.